This TCR beta chain was identified during a study of blood T cell repertoires in COVID-19. In the original analysis: Estimation of nucleated cell counts was performed using reference gene primer amplification. The assay was immunoSEQ multiplex PCR, and TCRdb's table has in-frame clones only and misses some. That table furnishes V, J and clone size, whereas the DNA furnished D and trimming. Among over 200,000 clones listed, roughly 84% were seen once. CDR3 size: 14 residues. CDR1 and CDR2 (germline): SNHLY, FYNNEI. The V end was cut by 6 bases, the J end by 1 base, with 11 bases between. This clone has a single count. At the DNA level, this CDR3 is encoded by other sequences in the same sample as well.

This rearrangement joins TRBV2 to TRBJ2-3; D may be TRBD2 (6 bases). Sequenced material: PBMCs or T cells enriched from blood (not recorded which). This TCR came from a woman aged 40 to 49 who had recovered from COVID-19. CDR3 in DNA: TGTGCCAGCAGAGGAACGGGGGGCACAGATACGCAGTATTTT. Translation: CASRGTGGTDTQYF.